The T cell receptor (beta chain) under discussion was sequenced for a study of T cell changes during pregnancy in multiple sclerosis. The V gene lost 1 base and the J gene lost 0 bases, with 8 bases spanning the gap. The germline CDR1 and CDR2 sequences are SGHNT and YENEEA. This CDR3 comprises 15 residues. Measured with immunoSEQ multiplex PCR; TCRdb has only the in-frame clones, and not every one. The sample contains under 100,000 clones, around 93% of which appear only once. The sample was peripheral blood, taken in the first trimester of pregnancy. The chain is built from TRBV11-3 and TRBJ2-3; D might be TRBD2 (6 bases). This TCR was sampled from a female donor in good health, enrolled as a control in a pregnancy study. CDR3: CASSLGRGSTDTQYF. DNA of the CDR3: TGTGCCAGCAGCTTAGGTCGGGGGAGCACAGATACGCAGTATTTT.